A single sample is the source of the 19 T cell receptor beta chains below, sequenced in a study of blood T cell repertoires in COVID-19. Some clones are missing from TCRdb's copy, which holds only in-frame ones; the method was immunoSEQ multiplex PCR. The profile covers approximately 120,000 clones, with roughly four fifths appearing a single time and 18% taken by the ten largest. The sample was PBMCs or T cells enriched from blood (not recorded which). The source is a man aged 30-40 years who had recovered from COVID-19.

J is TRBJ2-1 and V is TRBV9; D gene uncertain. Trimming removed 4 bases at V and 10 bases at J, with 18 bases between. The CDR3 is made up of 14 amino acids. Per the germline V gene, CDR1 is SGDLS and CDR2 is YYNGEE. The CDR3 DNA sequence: TGTGCCAGCAGCAAAGGAGTACCTCTCGGAGAGCAGTTCTTC. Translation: CASSKGVPLGEQFF.

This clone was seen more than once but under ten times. This CDR3 reads CASSLWDRGQRELFF. CDR3 coding DNA: TGTGCCAGCAGCTTATGGGACAGGGGGCAGAGGGAGCTGTTTTTT. The chain is built from TRBV7-9 and TRBJ2-2, with 12 positions matching TRBD1. Trimming took 2 bases from V and 9 from J; bases not matched to a gene: 4. The CDR3 runs 15 residues. Germline assignment: CDR1 SEHNR and CDR2 FQNEAQ (reference sequence).

CDR3 sequence (DNA): TGTGCCAGTAGTGCCCGGGGGACAGGGAACTATGGCTACACCTTC. Translated, it gives CASSARGTGNYGYTF. The chain carries TRBV19 and TRBJ1-2; 9 positions agree with TRBD1. CDR3 length: 15 amino acids. Trimming at V came to 5 bases and at J to 2 bases, leaving 6 bases not matched to a gene. Per germline, CDR1 LNHDA and CDR2 SQIVND (reference sequence). Full variable domain (rest looked up from reference TRBV19 and TRBJ1-2): DGGITQSPKYLFRKEGQNVTLSCEQNLNHDAMYWYRQDPGQGLRLIYYSQIVNDFQKGDIAEGYSVSREKKESFPLTVTSAQKNPTAFYLCASSARGTGNYGYTFGSGTRLTVV.

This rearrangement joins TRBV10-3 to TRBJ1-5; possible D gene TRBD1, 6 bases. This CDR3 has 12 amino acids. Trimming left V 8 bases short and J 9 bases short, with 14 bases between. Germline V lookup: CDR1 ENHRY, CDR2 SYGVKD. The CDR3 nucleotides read TGTGCCATCGGGGGACAAGACTTGCCCCAGCATTTT. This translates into CAIGGQDLPQHF.

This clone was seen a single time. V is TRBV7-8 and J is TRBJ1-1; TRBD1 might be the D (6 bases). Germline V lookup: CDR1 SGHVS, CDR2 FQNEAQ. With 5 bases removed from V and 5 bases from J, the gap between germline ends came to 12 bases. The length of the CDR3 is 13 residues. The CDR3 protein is CASSIYRETEAFF. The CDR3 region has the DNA TGTGCCAGCAGCATCTACAGGGAGACTGAAGCTTTCTTT.

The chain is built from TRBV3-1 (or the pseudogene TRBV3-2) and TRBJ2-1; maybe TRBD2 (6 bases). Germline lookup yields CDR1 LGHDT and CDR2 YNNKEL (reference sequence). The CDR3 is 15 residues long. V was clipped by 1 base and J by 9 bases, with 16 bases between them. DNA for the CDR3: TGTGCCAGCAGCCAAGTGGACTACGATGGGGGTGAGCAGTTCTTC. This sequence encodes CASSQVDYDGGEQFF.

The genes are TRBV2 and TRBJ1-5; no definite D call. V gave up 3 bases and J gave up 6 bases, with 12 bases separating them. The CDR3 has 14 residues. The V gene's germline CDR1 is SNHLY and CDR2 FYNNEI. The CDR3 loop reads CASSESGFGQPQHF. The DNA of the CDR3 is TGTGCCAGCAGTGAGTCGGGGTTTGGTCAGCCCCAGCATTTT.

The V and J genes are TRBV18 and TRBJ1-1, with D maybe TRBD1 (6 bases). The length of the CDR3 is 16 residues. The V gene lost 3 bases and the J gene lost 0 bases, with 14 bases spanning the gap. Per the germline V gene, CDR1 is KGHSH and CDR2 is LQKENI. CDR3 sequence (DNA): TGTGCCAGCTCACCCGACCCCGGACAGCTGAACACTGAAGCTTTCTTT. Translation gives CASSPDPGQLNTEAFF.

The CDR3 nucleotides read TGTGCCAGCAGCTACGGCTTGAGGGGACTAGCGGGGGGGCATAATGAGCAGTTCTTC. Residues: CASSYGLRGLAGGHNEQFF. The chain links TRBV11-2 to TRBJ2-1, with 16 bases aligning to TRBD2. The germline CDR1 and CDR2 sequences are SGHAT and FQNNGV. V shed 4 bases and J 7 bases; nucleotides not matched to a gene: 13. This CDR3 comprises 19 residues. The whole variable domain, filled in from reference TRBV11-2 and TRBJ2-1, reads EAGVAQSPRYKIIEKRQSVAFWCNPISGHATLYWYQQILGQGPKLLIQFQNNGVVDDSQLPKDRFSAERLKGVDSTLKIQPAKLEDSAVYLCASSYGLRGLAGGHNEQFFGPGTRLTVL.

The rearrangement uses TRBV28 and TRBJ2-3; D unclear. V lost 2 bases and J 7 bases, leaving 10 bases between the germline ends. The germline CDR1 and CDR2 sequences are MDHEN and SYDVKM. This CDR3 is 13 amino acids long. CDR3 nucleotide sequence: TGTGCCAGCAGTTTACGTTACAGTAATACGCAGTATTTT. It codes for CASSLRYSNTQYF.

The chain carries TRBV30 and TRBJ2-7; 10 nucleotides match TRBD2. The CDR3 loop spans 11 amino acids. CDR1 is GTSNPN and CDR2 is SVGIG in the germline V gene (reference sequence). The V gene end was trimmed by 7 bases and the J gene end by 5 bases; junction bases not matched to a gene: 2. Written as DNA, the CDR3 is TGTGCCTCTAGCGGGAGCCACGAGCAGTACTTC. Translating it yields CASSGSHEQYF.

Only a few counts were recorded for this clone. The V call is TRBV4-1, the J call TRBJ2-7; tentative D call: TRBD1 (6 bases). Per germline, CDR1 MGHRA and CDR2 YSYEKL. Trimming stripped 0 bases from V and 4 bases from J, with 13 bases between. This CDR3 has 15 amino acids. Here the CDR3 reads CASSQDLRTDYEQYF. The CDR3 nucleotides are TGCGCCAGCAGCCAAGATCTTAGGACAGATTACGAGCAGTACTTC.

CDR3 bases: TGCAGTGCGACTAGACCCAATGAGCAGTTCTTC. Translated: CSATRPNEQFF. This chain joins TRBV20-1 and TRBJ2-1; D may be TRBD2 (6 bases). This CDR3 has 11 residues. Germline values: CDR1 DFQATT, CDR2 SNEGSKA (reference sequence). The ends were cut back, 6 bases at V and 6 bases at J, with 9 bases in the middle.

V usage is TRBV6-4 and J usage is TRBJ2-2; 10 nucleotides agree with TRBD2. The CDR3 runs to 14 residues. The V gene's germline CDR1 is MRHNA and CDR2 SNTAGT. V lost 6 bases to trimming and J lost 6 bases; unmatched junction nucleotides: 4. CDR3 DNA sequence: TGTGCCAGCAGAGATCTAGCGGGAGCCGGGGAGCTGTTTTTT. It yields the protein CASRDLAGAGELFF.

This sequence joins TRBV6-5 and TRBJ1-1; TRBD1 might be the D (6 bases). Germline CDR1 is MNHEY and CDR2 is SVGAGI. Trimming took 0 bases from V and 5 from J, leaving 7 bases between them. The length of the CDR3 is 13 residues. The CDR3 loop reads CASSYSGQTEAFF. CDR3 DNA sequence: TGTGCCAGCAGTTACTCGGGACAAACTGAAGCTTTCTTT.

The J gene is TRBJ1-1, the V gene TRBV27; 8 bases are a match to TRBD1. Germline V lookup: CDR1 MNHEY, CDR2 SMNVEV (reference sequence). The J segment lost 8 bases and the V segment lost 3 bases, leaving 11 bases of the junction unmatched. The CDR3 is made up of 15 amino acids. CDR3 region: CASSFSLAGGTEAFF. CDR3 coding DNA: TGTGCCAGCAGTTTTTCGCTGGCAGGGGGCACGGAAGCTTTCTTT.

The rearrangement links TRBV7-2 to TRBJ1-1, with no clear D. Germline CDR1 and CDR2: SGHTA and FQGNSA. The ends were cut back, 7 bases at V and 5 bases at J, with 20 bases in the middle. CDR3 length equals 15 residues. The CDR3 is CASTPREGWRTEAFF. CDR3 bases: TGTGCCAGCACTCCAAGGGAGGGTTGGAGGACTGAAGCTTTCTTT.

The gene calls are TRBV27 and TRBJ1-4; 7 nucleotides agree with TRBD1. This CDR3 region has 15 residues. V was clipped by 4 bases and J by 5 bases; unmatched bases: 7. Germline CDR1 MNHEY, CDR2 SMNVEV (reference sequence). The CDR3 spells CASSWRQGLNEKLFF. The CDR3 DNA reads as TGTGCCAGCAGTTGGAGACAGGGCCTAAATGAAAAACTGTTTTTT.

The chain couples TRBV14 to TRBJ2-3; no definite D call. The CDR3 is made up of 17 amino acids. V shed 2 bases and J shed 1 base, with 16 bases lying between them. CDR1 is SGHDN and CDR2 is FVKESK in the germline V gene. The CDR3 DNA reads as TGTGCCAGCAGCCAACTAAGAGGAGCTCCGGGCACAGATACGCAGTATTTT. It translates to CASSQLRGAPGTDTQYF.